These 28 T cell receptor beta chains share one sample of origin, sequenced in a study of STAT3 mutations in large granular lymphocyte leukemia. The study, taken as a whole, reports: Every T-cell large granular lymphocyte leukemia patient had at least one immunodominant TCR beta clonotype.

The method was immunoSEQ multiplex PCR; TCRdb's version includes in-frame clones alone and lacks a portion of them. The sample includes around 29,000 clones, 86% of them seen just once. Antigens for these TCRs are unknown. Material: peripheral blood mononuclear cells. All receptors come from a man in his sixties with T-cell large granular lymphocyte leukemia. Some clones in this sample may be carry-over from other donors' samples.

The chain combines TRBV7-6 with TRBJ1-5; possibly TRBD1 for D (5 bases). The CDR3 covers 18 residues. Per the germline V gene, CDR1 is SGHVS and CDR2 is FNYEAQ. The V gene lost 2 bases and the J gene lost 4 bases, with 21 bases spanning the gap. The CDR3 is CASSLSPGSQGYNQPQHF. The CDR3 DNA reads TGTGCCAGCAGCTTATCTCCGGGATCTCAGGGCTATAATCAGCCCCAGCATTTT.

This chain joins TRBV5-1 and TRBJ2-1, with D possibly TRBD1 on 5 matching bases. Germline assignment: CDR1 SGHRS and CDR2 YFSETQ. The V and J ends lost 4 bases and 3 bases respectively, with 11 bases between them. The CDR3 is 14 residues long. CDR3 sequence (DNA): TGCGCCAGCAGCCCCGGAGACAGCTACAATGAGCAGTTCTTC. Translation: CASSPGDSYNEQFF.

V gene TRBV21-1 combines with J gene TRBJ2-7; the DNA was not used to check the table's D call, TRBD2. TRBV21-1 is noted as a pseudogene. The CDR3 sequence is 15 residues long. The CDR3 protein is CASSKARGSTYEQYF. Here the CDR3 DNA reads TGTGCCAGCAGCAAAGCGCGGGGCTCAACCTACGAGCAGTACTTC.

This rearrangement joins TRBV14 to TRBJ1-5; D may be TRBD1 (6 bases). V was clipped by 4 bases and J by 4 bases, with 8 bases between them. Per germline, CDR1 SGHDN and CDR2 FVKESK. The CDR3 has 13 residues. The CDR3 sequence is CASSPQGNQPQHF. The CDR3 DNA follows: TGTGCCAGCAGCCCGCAGGGGAATCAGCCCCAGCATTTT.

This clone was recorded a few times. This chain joins TRBV9 and TRBJ2-3, with 9 bases fitting TRBD2. This CDR3 is built from 15 residues. Trimming at V came to 8 bases and at J to 4 bases, leaving 11 bases not matched to a gene. Germline CDR1 is SGDLS and CDR2 is YYNGEE. CDR3 in DNA: TGTGCCAGGCTCTTGACTAGCGGAGGGGCAGATACGCAGTATTTT. This encodes CARLLTSGGADTQYF.

V usage is TRBV12-5 and J usage is TRBJ2-3; 8 bases are shared with TRBD2. The ends lost 5 bases at V and 4 bases at J; junction bases unmatched: 8. The CDR3 runs 15 residues. The germline V gene encodes CDR1 LGHNT and CDR2 FRNRAP. CDR3 in DNA: TGTGCTAGTGGTGGTACTAGCGGCCGGCCAGATACGCAGTATTTT. Its protein product is CASGGTSGRPDTQYF.

The genes are TRBV18 and TRBJ2-1; tentatively, D is TRBD1 (5 bases). This CDR3 contains 16 residues. The V gene's germline CDR1 is KGHSH and CDR2 LQKENI. The V end lost 0 bases, the J end lost 3 bases, and 12 bases lay between the germline ends. The CDR3 coding sequence is TGTGCCAGCTCACCACCGGGCAGGGCTAACTACAATGAGCAGTTCTTC. It is translated as CASSPPGRANYNEQFF.

This clone was counted a single time. J is TRBJ2-3 and V is TRBV5-1; 11 bases are a match to TRBD2. CDR3 length: 16 amino acids. Germline CDR1 is SGHRS and CDR2 is YFSETQ. V shed 3 bases and J 2 bases; nucleotides not matched to a gene: 5. The DNA of the CDR3 is TGCGCCAGCAGCTCTGGACTAGCGGGCCCCACAGATACGCAGTATTTT. Amino acid sequence: CASSSGLAGPTDTQYF.

The V and J genes are TRBV29-1 and TRBJ2-1; a possible D gene is TRBD2 (6 bases). The CDR3 totals 14 residues. Germline CDR1 is SQVTM and CDR2 is ANQGSEA. Trimming removed 4 bases from V and 0 bases from J, with 10 bases in between. The CDR3 coding sequence is TGCAGCGTTGCTAGCGCGAGCTCCTACAATGAGCAGTTCTTC. This gives the protein CSVASASSYNEQFF.

The CDR3 DNA follows: TGCGCCAGCAGCTTGGCTGGGGAATCACCCCTCCACTTT. This sequence encodes CASSLAGESPLHF. This chain uses TRBV5-1 with TRBJ1-6; no reliable D call. The germline V gene encodes CDR1 SGHRS and CDR2 YFSETQ. The V end lost 0 bases, the J end lost 10 bases, and 8 bases lay between the germline ends. The CDR3 covers 13 residues. Full variable domain (rest looked up from reference TRBV5-1 and TRBJ1-6): KAGVTQTPRYLIKTRGQQVTLSCSPISGHRSVSWYQQTPGQGLQFLFEYFSETQRNKGNFPGRFSGRQFSNSRSEMNVSTLELGDSALYLCASSLAGESPLHFGNGTRLTVT.

The gene calls are TRBV5-1 and TRBJ2-7; 11 bases line up with TRBD2. V shed 2 bases, J shed 2 bases, and the junction held 12 bases outside the gene matches. Germline V gene sequence: CDR1 SGHRS, CDR2 YFSETQ. The CDR3 has 18 residues. The CDR3 sequence: CASSLRSPTSGRAYEQYF. The CDR3 DNA reads as TGCGCCAGCAGCTTACGATCCCCCACTAGCGGGAGAGCCTACGAGCAGTACTTC.

J is TRBJ1-1 and V is TRBV6-5; D remains ambiguous. Germline V gene data show CDR1 as MNHEY and CDR2 as SVGAGI. V lost 2 bases to trimming and J lost 1 base, with 8 bases between them. The CDR3 sequence is 14 residues long. The chain's CDR3 is CASSYAQKNTEAFF. The CDR3 nucleotides are TGTGCCAGCAGTTACGCCCAAAAGAACACTGAAGCTTTCTTT.

The V and J genes are TRBV7-9 and TRBJ2-7, with D maybe TRBD1 (6 bases). The CDR3 loop spans 16 amino acids. Germline V lookup: CDR1 SEHNR, CDR2 FQNEAQ (reference sequence). The V gene lost 4 bases and the J gene lost 2 bases, with 18 bases spanning the gap. In DNA, the CDR3 is TGTGCCAGCAGCTCAACCCCTGGACAGCGTACCTACGAGCAGTACTTC. Its protein is CASSSTPGQRTYEQYF. Complete variable domain (other parts from reference TRBV7-9 and TRBJ2-7): DTGVSQNPRHKITKRGQNVTFRCDPISEHNRLYWYRQTLGQGPEFLTYFQNEAQLEKSRLLSDRFSAERPKGSFSTLEIQRTEQGDSAMYLCASSSTPGQRTYEQYFGPGTRLTVT.

This clone was observed a handful of times. This sequence joins TRBV30 and TRBJ2-3; 9 bases match TRBD1. The CDR3 sequence is 14 residues long. The junction had 6 bases not matched to a gene; V was cut back by 5 bases and J by 3 bases. CDR1 GTSNPN and CDR2 SVGIG come from the germline V gene (reference sequence). The CDR3 nucleotides are TGTGCCTGGTCGACAGGGGGACGGACAGATACGCAGTATTTT. This sequence encodes CAWSTGGRTDTQYF.

The rearrangement joins TRBV30 to TRBJ2-1; D gene uncertain. The V and J ends lost 4 bases and 5 bases respectively, with 15 bases between them. The CDR3 has 14 residues. The germline gives CDR1 GTSNPN, CDR2 SVGIG (reference sequence). The CDR3 reads CAWTTTWANNEQFF. CDR3 DNA sequence: TGTGCCTGGACGACCACTTGGGCAAACAATGAGCAGTTCTTC.

This chain links TRBV9 with TRBJ2-1, with 12 nucleotides matching TRBD2. This CDR3 has 16 residues. Germline-derived CDR1 and CDR2 are SGDLS and YYNGEE. Losses at the gene ends were 2 bases for V and 8 bases for J; bases not matched to a gene: 8. The CDR3 nucleotides are TGTGCCAGCAGCGTGGGAGGACTAGCGGGACTCTATGAGCAGTTCTTC. It yields the protein CASSVGGLAGLYEQFF.

The chain couples TRBV25-1 to TRBJ1-1, with 7 bases identical to TRBD1. This CDR3 region has 14 residues. Trimming at V came to 5 bases and at J to 6 bases, leaving 9 bases not matched to a gene. Germline V gene data show CDR1 as MGHDK and CDR2 as SYGVNS. In DNA, the CDR3 is TGTGCCAGCAGTATGACCGGGACAGTAGCTGAAGCTTTCTTT. Translating gives CASSMTGTVAEAFF.

This clone was seen a single time. V and J are TRBV4-3 and TRBJ2-3; the match to TRBD2 covers 13 bases. The V gene's germline CDR1 is LGHNA and CDR2 YSLEER. This CDR3 is built from 16 residues. V dropped 2 bases and J dropped 10; count of bases not matched to a gene: 9. The CDR3 nucleotides read TGCGCCAGCAGCCAATCCGGGACTAGCGGGATGATGGCGCAGTATTTT. This translates into CASSQSGTSGMMAQYF.

The rearrangement links TRBV18 to TRBJ1-1; D is undetermined. This CDR3 region has 14 residues. V shed 6 bases and J shed 1 base, with 12 bases lying between them. Germline loops: CDR1 KGHSH, CDR2 LQKENI. As DNA, the CDR3 is TGTGCCAGCTCCCGTTACATGGAGAACACTGAAGCTTTCTTT. Its protein is CASSRYMENTEAFF.

The V call is TRBV19, the J call TRBJ2-2; 8 bases match TRBD2. Germline V gene lookup returns CDR1 LNHDA and CDR2 SQIVND (reference sequence). V trimming: 5 bases; J trimming: 4 bases; junction bases outside the gene matches: 6. There are 15 residues in the CDR3. CDR3 loop: CASSLGAGGTGELFF. The CDR3 DNA reads TGTGCCAGTAGTCTGGGGGCGGGGGGCACCGGGGAGCTGTTTTTT. Drawing the rest from reference TRBV19 and TRBJ2-2, the complete variable domain is DGGITQSPKYLFRKEGQNVTLSCEQNLNHDAMYWYRQDPGQGLRLIYYSQIVNDFQKGDIAEGYSVSREKKESFPLTVTSAQKNPTAFYLCASSLGAGGTGELFFGEGSRLTVL.

CDR3 sequence (DNA): TGTGCCAGCAGCTTTGGGACTAGCGGGGGTAACAATGAGCAGTTCTTC. This sequence encodes CASSFGTSGGNNEQFF. The chain carries TRBV11-2 and TRBJ2-1; the match to TRBD2 covers 14 bases. Germline lookup yields CDR1 SGHAT and CDR2 FQNNGV. J lost 5 bases, V lost 3 bases, and 3 bases had no gene match. The CDR3 extends over 16 amino acids.

The chain is built from TRBV4-1 and TRBJ2-7, with TRBD2 matching over 7 bases. Germline lookup yields CDR1 MGHRA and CDR2 YSYEKL. This CDR3 is 14 amino acids long. V gave up 3 bases and J gave up 2 bases; unmatched junction bases: 4. CDR3 nucleotides: TGCGCCAGCAGCCAGGCCGGGACTACCTACGAGCAGTACTTC. Protein product: CASSQAGTTYEQYF.

The chain combines TRBV10-3 with TRBJ2-7; weak D call: TRBD2 (5 bases). Trimming removed 3 bases from V and 5 bases from J, with 14 bases in between. The CDR3 sequence is 14 residues long. The germline V gene has CDR1 ENHRY and CDR2 SYGVKD. CDR3 residues: CAISDPARGDEQYF. Here the CDR3 DNA reads TGTGCCATCAGTGATCCAGCCCGGGGAGACGAGCAGTACTTC.

The sample holds a few counts of this clone. The genes are TRBV18 and TRBJ2-3, with D possibly being TRBD2 (6 bases). Germline loops: CDR1 KGHSH, CDR2 LQKENI. V dropped 0 bases and J dropped 1 base, with 11 bases sitting between them. The length of the CDR3 is 16 residues. CDR3 in DNA: TGTGCCAGCTCACCACCGGGAGGCGGGGGCACAGATACGCAGTATTTT. This translates into CASSPPGGGGTDTQYF.

V usage is TRBV5-1 and J usage is TRBJ2-2; D uncertain. This CDR3 contains 13 residues. V was pared by 3 bases and J by 6 bases, with 9 bases between. Germline V gene sequence: CDR1 SGHRS, CDR2 YFSETQ. CDR3 sequence (DNA): TGCGCCAGCAGCTCCCAAACAGCCGGGGAGCTGTTTTTT. It codes for CASSSQTAGELFF.

This clone was counted a few times. The V gene is TRBV30, the J gene TRBJ2-1; D possibly matches TRBD1 or TRBD2 (7 bases each). Deletions cut 5 bases from V and 0 bases from J, with 14 bases between. This CDR3 region has 15 residues. In germline, CDR1 is GTSNPN, CDR2 SVGIG (reference sequence). This CDR3 reads CAWAGGGGSYNEQFF. CDR3 nucleotides: TGTGCCTGGGCAGGGGGAGGGGGCTCCTACAATGAGCAGTTCTTC.

The chain recombines TRBV6-6 with TRBJ1-1, with 9 bases that match TRBD1. V shed 6 bases and J 6 bases; nucleotides not matched to a gene: 14. In germline, CDR1 is MNHNY, CDR2 SVGAGI (reference sequence). This CDR3 has 16 residues. The CDR3 DNA follows: TGTGCCAGCAGCCCTAGGGGGGGACAGGGTAAAGCTGAAGCTTTCTTT. Protein: CASSPRGGQGKAEAFF.

V and J are TRBV7-9 and TRBJ2-7; D perhaps matches TRBD1 (7 bases). CDR3 length: 16 amino acids. CDR1 is SEHNR and CDR2 is FQNEAQ in the germline V gene (reference sequence). Trimming took 5 bases from V and 1 from J, leaving 18 bases between them. The CDR3 region is CASSPVQGGGSYEQYF. In DNA, the CDR3 is TGTGCCAGCAGCCCAGTGCAGGGGGGAGGATCCTACGAGCAGTACTTC.